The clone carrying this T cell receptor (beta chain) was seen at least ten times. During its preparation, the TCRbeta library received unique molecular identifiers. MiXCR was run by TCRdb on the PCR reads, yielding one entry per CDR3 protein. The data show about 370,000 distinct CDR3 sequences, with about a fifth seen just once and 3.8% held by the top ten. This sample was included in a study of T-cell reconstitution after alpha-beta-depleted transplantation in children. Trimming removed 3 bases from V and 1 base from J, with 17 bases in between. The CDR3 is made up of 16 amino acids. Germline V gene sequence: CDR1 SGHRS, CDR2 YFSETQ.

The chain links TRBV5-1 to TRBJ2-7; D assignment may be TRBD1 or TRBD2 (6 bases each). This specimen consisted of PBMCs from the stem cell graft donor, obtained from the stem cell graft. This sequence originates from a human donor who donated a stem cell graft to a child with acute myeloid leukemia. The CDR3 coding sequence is TGCGCCAGCAGCTCTAGAGGGCAGGGGACTTCCTACGAGCAGTACTTC. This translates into CASSSRGQGTSYEQYF.